One and the same sample provided the 32 T cell receptor beta chains below, sequenced in a study of T cell changes during pregnancy in multiple sclerosis. Assay used: immunoSEQ multiplex PCR; TCRdb lists only in-frame clones, some missing. The sample has around 70,000 clones, 80% to 95% seen once. Sequences were derived from peripheral blood, sampled in the first trimester of pregnancy. Every receptor here comes from a female donor in good health, enrolled as a control in a pregnancy study.

This chain uses TRBV27 with TRBJ1-5; D possibly corresponds to TRBD1 (5 bases). The CDR3 covers 14 residues. V gave up 5 bases and J gave up 2 bases, with 10 bases separating them. Germline V lookup: CDR1 MNHEY, CDR2 SMNVEV (reference sequence). The CDR3 DNA reads TGTGCCAGCAGTCCTGCGGGGGGCAATCAGCCCCAGCATTTT. It is translated as CASSPAGGNQPQHF.

The CDR3 DNA follows: TGTGCCAGCAGTTCGACAGGGTTCTCTGGAAACACCATATATTTT. Translation: CASSSTGFSGNTIYF. V is TRBV28 and J is TRBJ1-3; 7 bases are a match to TRBD1. This CDR3 spans 15 amino acids. The germline V gene encodes CDR1 MDHEN and CDR2 SYDVKM. J gave up 0 bases and V 4 bases, and 3 bases lay outside the gene matches.

The chain links TRBV5-5 to TRBJ2-2; TRBD1 agrees at 7 bases. The CDR3 has 16 residues. Germline V CDR1 and CDR2: SGHKS, YYEKEE (reference sequence). V shed 6 bases and J 6 bases; nucleotides not matched to a gene: 14. The CDR3 spells CASTRTRQGLPGELFF. The CDR3 coding sequence is TGTGCCAGCACCCGGACGAGACAGGGTCTCCCCGGGGAGCTGTTTTTT.

This clone was counted once. The chain recombines TRBV2 with TRBJ2-4, with D perhaps matching TRBD1 (6 bases). The V end lost 5 bases, the J end lost 0 bases, and 17 bases lay between the germline ends. This CDR3 spans 17 amino acids. Per the germline V gene, CDR1 is SNHLY and CDR2 is FYNNEI. The CDR3 DNA reads TGTGCCAGCAGTATCCATCGGACAGATTTAGCCAAAAACATTCAGTACTTC. This translates into CASSIHRTDLAKNIQYF.

This rearrangement joins TRBV5-6 to TRBJ2-1, with TRBD2 matching over 11 bases. CDR3 length: 17 amino acids. J lost 7 bases, V lost 0 bases, and 9 bases had no gene match. From germline, CDR1 is SGHDT and CDR2 YYEEEE. The CDR3: CASSLGASGRSGNEQFF. CDR3 nucleotides: TGTGCCAGCAGCTTGGGGGCTAGCGGGAGGTCTGGGAATGAGCAGTTCTTC.

V is TRBV27 and J is TRBJ1-2; D not certain. Germline CDR1 and CDR2: MNHEY and SMNVEV (reference sequence). This CDR3 is built from 14 residues. V was cut by 5 bases and J by 7 bases, with 17 bases left in between. The CDR3 region is CASSQQRASTGYTF. The CDR3 DNA reads as TGTGCCAGCAGTCAGCAGCGGGCATCAACTGGCTACACCTTC.

This clone is classed as medium-sized. The gene calls are TRBV30 and TRBJ1-1; D is uncertain. Germline V gene lookup returns CDR1 GTSNPN and CDR2 SVGIG (reference sequence). The CDR3 has 12 residues. V gave up 1 base and J gave up 1 base, with 4 bases separating them. CDR3 sequence (DNA): TGTGCCTGGAGTGATAGGAACACTGAAGCTTTCTTT. Its protein is CAWSDRNTEAFF. Based on the CDR3 plus reference TRBV30 and TRBJ1-1, the full variable domain is SQTIHQWPATLVQPVGSPLSLECTVEGTSNPNLYWYRQAAGRGLQLLFYSVGIGQISSEVPQNLSASRPQDRQFILSSKKLLLSDSGFYLCAWSDRNTEAFFGQGTRLTVV.

The chain joins TRBV10-1 to TRBJ2-1, with D maybe TRBD2 (6 bases). Germline-derived CDR1 and CDR2 are WNHNN and SYGVQD (reference sequence). The CDR3 runs to 16 residues. Trimming shortened V by 4 bases and J by 8 bases, and 21 bases separated the two germline ends. In DNA, the CDR3 is TGCGCCAGCAGTGCTCCGGGGCGGGAAAAAAAGGATGAGCAGTTCTTC. This codes for CASSAPGREKKDEQFF.

The V call is TRBV10-3, the J call TRBJ2-7, with 8 bases matching TRBD1. CDR1 ENHRY and CDR2 SYGVKD come from the germline V gene. The trim removed 6 bases at V and 3 bases at J, leaving 7 bases unmatched. The length of the CDR3 is 14 residues. CDR3 residues: CAISVGQGVYEQYF. Here the CDR3 DNA reads TGTGCCATCAGCGTCGGACAGGGCGTCTACGAGCAGTACTTC.

The V and J genes are TRBV6-1 and TRBJ2-7; D is unresolved. The CDR3 has 14 amino acids. The germline CDR1 and CDR2 sequences are MNHNS and SASEGT. Trimming left V 0 bases short and J 6 bases short, with 12 bases between. DNA of the CDR3: TGTGCCAGCAGTGAAGCCGGCCAGGTCGGCGAGCAGTACTTC. Encoded protein: CASSEAGQVGEQYF.

The V and J genes are TRBV6-1 and TRBJ2-7; TRBD1 matches 9 bases. Germline V gives CDR1 MNHNS, CDR2 SASEGT. The trim removed 2 bases at V and 0 bases at J, leaving 5 bases unmatched. This CDR3 spans 16 amino acids. This chain's CDR3 is CASSEFGQGSSYEQYF. Here the CDR3 DNA reads TGTGCCAGCAGTGAATTTGGACAGGGGAGCTCCTACGAGCAGTACTTC.

The chain recombines TRBV5-1 with TRBJ1-4; perhaps TRBD1 as D (5 bases). Germline-derived CDR1 and CDR2 are SGHRS and YFSETQ. V dropped 4 bases and J dropped 4 bases, with 11 bases sitting between them. This CDR3 region has 14 residues. The CDR3 protein is CASSHDRDNEKLFF. Written as DNA, the CDR3 is TGCGCCAGCAGCCACGACAGAGATAATGAAAAACTGTTTTTT. The full variable domain, rest sourced from reference TRBV5-1 and TRBJ1-4, is KAGVTQTPRYLIKTRGQQVTLSCSPISGHRSVSWYQQTPGQGLQFLFEYFSETQRNKGNFPGRFSGRQFSNSRSEMNVSTLELGDSALYLCASSHDRDNEKLFFGSGTQLSVL.

The V and J genes are TRBV28 and TRBJ2-4; the D gene is possibly TRBD2 (6 bases). Per germline, CDR1 MDHEN and CDR2 SYDVKM. V was pared by 5 bases and J by 6 bases, with 14 bases between. This CDR3 contains 14 residues. The CDR3 spells CASSPRRGTNIQYF. The CDR3 bases are TGTGCCAGCAGTCCCCGGCGGGGCACAAACATTCAGTACTTC.

Worth noting for this clone: Other DNA sequences in the sample encode the same CDR3. This sequence joins TRBV9 and TRBJ2-7; D is unclear. This CDR3 spans 16 amino acids. The ends were cut back, 4 bases at V and 0 bases at J, with 17 bases in the middle. Germline V CDR1 and CDR2: SGDLS, YYNGEE. This CDR3 is CASSNSRFSNSYEQYF. In nucleotides, the CDR3 is TGTGCCAGCAGCAACAGCCGATTTTCAAACTCCTACGAGCAGTACTTC. The full variable domain, rest sourced from reference TRBV9 and TRBJ2-7, is DSGVTQTPKHLITATGQRVTLRCSPRSGDLSVYWYQQSLDQGLQFLIQYYNGEERAKGNILERFSAQQFPDLHSELNLSSLELGDSALYFCASSNSRFSNSYEQYFGPGTRLTVT.

This clone was counted a single time. The chain combines TRBV7-2 with TRBJ2-1; a weak D match, TRBD2 (6 bases). V was clipped by 7 bases and J by 7 bases, with 20 bases between them. CDR3 length equals 15 residues. The germline V gene encodes CDR1 SGHTA and CDR2 FQGNSA. The CDR3 here is CASTRKWGGENEQFF. In DNA form, the CDR3 reads TGTGCCAGCACCCGGAAATGGGGCGGGGAGAATGAGCAGTTCTTC.

The rearrangement uses TRBV21-1 and TRBJ2-3; the table's D call, TRBD2, has no DNA check behind it. TRBV21-1 is annotated as a pseudogene. This CDR3 spans 16 amino acids. The CDR3 nucleotides are TGTGCCAGCAGCAAGAGCGGGAGGGCCCCTAGTGATACGCAGTATTTT. Translating it yields CASSKSGRAPSDTQYF.

V gene TRBV5-4 combines with J gene TRBJ2-3; 7 positions match TRBD1. Germline trimming cut 4 bases from V and 6 bases from J; bases unmatched to any gene: 8. There are 14 residues in the CDR3. CDR1 is SGHNT, CDR2 YYREEE, per germline (reference sequence). The chain's CDR3 is CASSPGQRTDTQYF. The CDR3 DNA reads TGTGCCAGCAGCCCGGGACAGCGAACGGATACGCAGTATTTT.

V usage is TRBV5-6 and J usage is TRBJ2-3; 7 nucleotides match TRBD1. With 4 bases clipped from V and 4 bases from J, the junction kept 12 bases outside the gene matches. This CDR3 is built from 16 residues. Germline V gene sequence: CDR1 SGHDT, CDR2 YYEEEE. Here the CDR3 reads CASSPPTGKAADTQYF. CDR3 coding DNA: TGTGCCAGCAGCCCCCCGACAGGGAAGGCAGCAGATACGCAGTATTTT.

This chain connects TRBV27 to TRBJ1-2, with unresolved D. CDR1 is MNHEY and CDR2 is SMNVEV in the germline V gene (reference sequence). V lost 6 bases and J 5 bases, leaving 16 bases between the germline ends. The CDR3 runs to 14 residues. In DNA, the CDR3 is TGTGCCAGCAGGTCCTCGGAGGTAATATATGGCTACACCTTC. It translates to CASRSSEVIYGYTF.

The chain links TRBV15 to TRBJ2-3; 9 nucleotides align to TRBD2. CDR3 size: 19 residues. V lost 5 bases, J lost 0 bases, and 15 bases stayed unmatched. Germline V gene data show CDR1 as LNHNV and CDR2 as YYDKDF (reference sequence). This CDR3 is CATSPSRLAGSPSTDTQYF. CDR3 coding DNA: TGTGCCACCAGCCCCTCTCGGCTAGCGGGGTCCCCTAGCACAGATACGCAGTATTTT. Using reference TRBV15 and TRBJ2-3 for the parts outside the CDR3, the full variable domain is DAMVIQNPRYQVTQFGKPVTLSCSQTLNHNVMYWYQQKSSQAPKLLFHYYDKDFNNEADTPDNFQSRRPNTSFCFLDIRSPGLGDTAMYLCATSPSRLAGSPSTDTQYFGPGTRLTVL.

V usage is TRBV6-1 and J usage is TRBJ2-7, with 7 nucleotides matching TRBD1. Germline loops: CDR1 MNHNS, CDR2 SASEGT. Trimming at V came to 6 bases and at J to 3 bases, leaving 2 bases not matched to a gene. The length of the CDR3 is 12 residues. Here the CDR3 DNA reads TGTGCCAGCAGCTACAGGGGCTACGAGCAGTACTTC. This sequence encodes CASSYRGYEQYF.

The chain combines TRBV28 with TRBJ1-1, with D perhaps TRBD1 (5 bases). Between the trimmed V and J ends, which lost 5 bases and 0 bases, there was a span of 13 bases. The CDR3 runs to 15 residues. Looked up from germline, CDR1 is MDHEN and CDR2 is SYDVKM. The DNA of the CDR3 is TGTGCCAGCAGTCCACAGGTCATCTTGAACACTGAAGCTTTCTTT. It is translated as CASSPQVILNTEAFF.

The genes are TRBV5-1 and TRBJ2-5, with TRBD2 matching over 9 bases. CDR3 length: 15 residues. With 3 bases clipped from V and 1 base from J, the junction kept 4 bases outside the gene matches. Germline V gives CDR1 SGHRS, CDR2 YFSETQ. CDR3 coding DNA: TGCGCCAGCAGCTCACGACTAGCGGCCCAAGAGACCCAGTACTTC. It codes for CASSSRLAAQETQYF.

The chain has TRBV10-3 and TRBJ2-3, with D perhaps TRBD2 (6 bases). Between the trimmed V and J ends, which lost 6 bases and 0 bases, there was a span of 10 bases. CDR3 length: 14 residues. Germline values: CDR1 ENHRY, CDR2 SYGVKD. This chain's CDR3 is CAISLSGSTDTQYF. CDR3 coding DNA: TGTGCCATCAGCCTTAGCGGTAGCACAGATACGCAGTATTTT.

About this clone itself: Its ends do not fully match the called genes, so a read error is possible. Other DNA sequences in this specimen translate into the identical CDR3. This sequence joins TRBV5-1 and TRBJ1-3, with D perhaps TRBD1 (6 bases). Looked up from germline, CDR1 is SGHRS and CDR2 is YFSETQ. This CDR3 is built from 17 residues. DNA for the CDR3: TGCGCCAGCAGTTTGGACAGAGCTCTCGGTGGTGGAAACACCATATATTTT. This codes for CASSLDRALGGGNTIYF.

The genes are TRBV5-1 and TRBJ2-7, with D hard to call. Germline CDR1 and CDR2: SGHRS and YFSETQ. The CDR3 contains 13 residues. Trimming left V 1 base short and J 3 bases short, with 8 bases between. This CDR3 is CASSLTESYEQYF. CDR3 bases: TGCGCCAGCAGCTTGACAGAGAGCTACGAGCAGTACTTC. Combining the CDR3 with reference TRBV5-1 and TRBJ2-7 gives the whole variable domain KAGVTQTPRYLIKTRGQQVTLSCSPISGHRSVSWYQQTPGQGLQFLFEYFSETQRNKGNFPGRFSGRQFSNSRSEMNVSTLELGDSALYLCASSLTESYEQYFGPGTRLTVT.

The J gene is TRBJ1-2, the V gene TRBV7-2, with 9 bases lining up with TRBD1. V was pared by 0 bases and J by 4 bases, with 3 bases of the junction left unmatched. Germline V CDR1 and CDR2: SGHTA, FQGNSA. The length of the CDR3 is 15 residues. This CDR3 is CASSLAGTGLYGYTF. Written as DNA, the CDR3 is TGTGCCAGCAGCTTAGCTGGGACAGGGCTCTATGGCTACACCTTC.

The V gene is TRBV28, the J gene TRBJ1-2, with 8 bases aligning to TRBD1. Germline values: CDR1 MDHEN, CDR2 SYDVKM. V lost 5 bases and J lost 5; bases outside the gene matches: 16. The CDR3 has 17 residues. Here the CDR3 reads CASSGPLRQGARYGYTF. The CDR3 nucleotides are TGTGCCAGCAGTGGGCCCCTGAGGCAGGGGGCGAGGTATGGCTACACCTTC.

The table lists this clone with a few counts. CDR3 DNA sequence: TGTGCCAGCACCGTTCGGCGGGGCTCCTACGAGCAGTACTTC. Translating it yields CASTVRRGSYEQYF. This chain uses TRBV5-6 with TRBJ2-7; D is possibly TRBD2 (6 bases). Trimming took off 6 bases at V and 0 bases at J, with 13 bases between the two ends. This CDR3 is built from 14 residues. The germline gives CDR1 SGHDT, CDR2 YYEEEE.

This clone was found once. V usage is TRBV28 and J usage is TRBJ2-7; 7 bases agree with TRBD1. The CDR3 has 13 residues. Germline CDR1 reads MDHEN; CDR2 reads SYDVKM. Trimming took 6 bases from V and 4 from J; bases not matched to a gene: 6. CDR3 nucleotides: TGTGCCAGCAGCAGAGGGGACAGTTACGAGCAGTACTTC. Amino acid sequence: CASSRGDSYEQYF.

The chain is built from TRBV28 and TRBJ2-2, with 7 bases aligning to TRBD2. There are 17 residues in the CDR3. In germline, CDR1 is MDHEN, CDR2 SYDVKM. Trimming cost V 6 bases and J 4 bases; bases outside gene matches: 14. CDR3 DNA sequence: TGTGCCAGCAGACCCATTCTATCTAGCGGCCTCACCGGGGAGCTGTTTTTT. Translation gives CASRPILSSGLTGELFF.

The chain is built from TRBV6-5 and TRBJ1-6; D is unresolved. Per the germline V gene, CDR1 is MNHEY and CDR2 is SVGAGI. Trimming cost V 2 bases and J 5 bases, with 10 bases left between them. The CDR3 sequence is 15 residues long. The CDR3 is CASSYGQINNSPLHF. The CDR3, as DNA: TGTGCCAGCAGTTACGGGCAGATCAATAATTCACCCCTCCACTTT.